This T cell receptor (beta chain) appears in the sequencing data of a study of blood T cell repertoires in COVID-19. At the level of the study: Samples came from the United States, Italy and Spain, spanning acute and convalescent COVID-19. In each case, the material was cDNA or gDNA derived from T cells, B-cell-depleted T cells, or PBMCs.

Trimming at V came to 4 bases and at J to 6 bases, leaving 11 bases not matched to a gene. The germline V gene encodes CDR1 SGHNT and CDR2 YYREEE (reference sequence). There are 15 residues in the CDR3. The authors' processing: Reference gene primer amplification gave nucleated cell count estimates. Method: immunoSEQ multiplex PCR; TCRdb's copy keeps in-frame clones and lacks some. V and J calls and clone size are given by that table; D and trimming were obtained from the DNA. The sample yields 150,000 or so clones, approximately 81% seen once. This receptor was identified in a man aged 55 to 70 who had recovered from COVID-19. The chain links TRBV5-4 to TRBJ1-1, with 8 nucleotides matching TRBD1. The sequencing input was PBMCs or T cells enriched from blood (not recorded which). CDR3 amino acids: CASSGQTGVFAEAFF. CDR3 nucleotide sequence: TGTGCCAGCAGCGGCCAGACAGGGGTTTTTGCTGAAGCTTTCTTT.